A selection of T cell receptor beta chains follows, all from one sample in a study of T-cell reconstitution after alpha-beta-depleted transplantation in children. TCRdb fed the PCR reads into MiXCR, producing one record per CDR3 protein. The sample shows hundreds of thousands of distinct CDR3 sequences, over 10% of them seen only once. Material: PBMCs, mostly from graft donor cells, obtained 360 days after TCRalphabeta/CD19-depleted stem cell transplant. The receptors were gathered from a male patient between 10 and 17 years old who had a stem cell transplant for acute myeloid leukemia, so the T cells may come from the graft donor. Both conserved end residues are part of each CDR3. The D gene is left open where the match is weak. Clone size is stated in some rows and not others, as once, few, many or a class when expanded.

>15|TRBJ2-1|NA|few|TRBV7-8
CASSFQRVPADEQFF
TGTGCCAGCAGCTTTCAGCGGGTCCCCGCGGATGAGCAGTTCTTC
>16|TRBJ2-3|TRBD2|NA|TRBV24-1
CATSDPTSGRLDTQYF
TGTGCCACCAGTGATCCGACTAGCGGGAGGCTGGATACGCAGTATTTT
>12|TRBJ2-3|NA|few|TRBV19
CASSIPTDTQYF
TGTGCCAGTAGTATACCCACAGATACGCAGTATTTT
>13|TRBJ2-5|NA|many|TRBV29-1
CSVAEGWQETQYF
TGCAGCGTCGCCGAGGGTTGGCAAGAGACCCAGTACTTC
>10|TRBJ2-5|NA|many|TRBV20-1
CSAKQETQYF
TGCAGTGCTAAACAAGAGACCCAGTACTTC
>14|TRBJ2-3|NA|few|TRBV5-1
CASSLPQGTDTQYF
TGCGCCAGCAGCTTGCCGCAGGGAACAGATACGCAGTATTTT
>14|TRBJ2-4|NA|few|TRBV28
CASRQTAAKNIQYF
TGTGCCAGCAGGCAGACAGCAGCCAAAAACATTCAGTACTTC
>18|TRBJ2-5|TRBD2|NA|TRBV27
CASSFRATSGRRGETQYF
TGTGCCAGCAGTTTTAGGGCGACTAGCGGGAGGAGGGGAGAGACCCAGTACTTC
>14|TRBJ2-5|NA|few|TRBV9
CASSPFRSGETQYF
TGTGCCAGCAGCCCGTTTCGCTCAGGGGAGACCCAGTACTTC
>13|TRBJ2-4|TRBD1|few|TRBV12-3/TRBV12-4
CASSWDRANIQYF
TGTGCCAGCAGTTGGGACAGGGCTAACATTCAGTACTTC
>12|TRBJ2-3|NA|NA|TRBV28
CASSPVVDTQYF
TGTGCCAGCAGCCCGGTTGTCGATACGCAGTATTTT
>12|TRBJ2-5|NA|many|TRBV18
CASSRIRETQYF
TGTGCCAGCTCACGTATTAGGGAGACCCAGTACTTC
>13|TRBJ1-1|NA|few|TRBV29-1
CSVIQVGPSEAFF
TGCAGCGTGATACAGGTTGGGCCCTCTGAAGCTTTCTTT
>15|TRBJ2-1|TRBD2|few|TRBV11-3
CASSSRTSGRDEQFF
TGTGCCAGCAGTTCCCGGACTAGCGGGAGAGATGAGCAGTTCTTC
>16|TRBJ2-3|NA|few|TRBV5-1
CASSLGRLPSTDTQYF
TGCGCCAGCAGCCTAGGACGGCTTCCTAGCACAGATACGCAGTATTTT
>16|TRBJ1-3|NA|many|TRBV10-3
CAISERDTGSGNTIYF
TGTGCCATCAGTGAAAGGGACACCGGCTCTGGAAACACCATATATTTT
>14|TRBJ1-2|TRBD1|NA|TRBV29-1
CSAAQPGTGSGYTF
TGCAGCGCCGCACAGCCCGGGACAGGCTCTGGCTACACCTTC
>15|TRBJ2-7|TRBD2|few|TRBV7-8
CASSLAGESLYEQYF
TGTGCCAGCAGCCTAGCGGGAGAGAGTCTCTACGAGCAGTACTTC
>14|TRBJ2-1|NA|few|TRBV12-3/TRBV12-4
CASSLFRKHNEQFF
TGTGCCAGCAGTTTGTTCAGAAAACACAATGAGCAGTTCTTC
>17|TRBJ2-2|TRBD2|few|TRBV7-2
CASSFGIGLADTGELFF
TGTGCCAGCAGCTTCGGGATAGGACTAGCGGACACCGGGGAGCTGTTTTTT
>10|TRBJ1-2|NA|few|TRBV28
CASSSGRSTF
TGTGCCAGCAGTTCGGGGAGAAGCACCTTC
>14|TRBJ2-3|TRBD2|many|TRBV20-1
CSAGLAGDTDTQYF
TGCAGTGCTGGACTAGCGGGGGACACAGATACGCAGTATTTT
>16|TRBJ2-1|TRBD1|few|TRBV28
CASAGGQGYYWSEQFF
TGTGCCAGCGCCGGGGGACAGGGGTACTATTGGAGTGAGCAGTTCTTC
>17|TRBJ2-1|TRBD1|NA|TRBV11-2
CASSPRIGQGRDNEQFF
TGTGCCAGCAGCCCCCGGATCGGACAGGGAAGGGACAATGAGCAGTTCTTC
>15|TRBJ2-1|TRBD1|few|TRBV12-3/TRBV12-4
CASSSGGTSYNEQFF
TGTGCCAGCAGTTCAGGGGGAACCTCCTACAATGAGCAGTTCTTC
>14|TRBJ2-2|NA|NA|TRBV18
CASSKNTNTGELFF
TGTGCCAGCTCAAAAAACACCAACACCGGGGAGCTGTTTTTT
>14|TRBJ2-2|NA|many|TRBV2
CASGRVTNTGELFF
TGTGCCAGCGGTCGGGTCACGAACACCGGGGAGCTGTTTTTT
>16|TRBJ2-5|NA|NA|TRBV5-1
CASSLFRRGAQETQYF
TGCGCCAGCAGCTTGTTCCGGAGGGGAGCCCAAGAGACCCAGTACTTC
>15|TRBJ2-7|TRBD2|NA|TRBV6-2/TRBV6-3
CASSFLAGLDYEQYF
TGTGCCAGCAGTTTTCTAGCGGGCCTCGACTACGAGCAGTACTTC
>15|TRBJ2-3|NA|few|TRBV20-1
CSAPRTEESTDTQYF
TGCAGTGCCCCACGGACAGAGGAGAGCACAGATACGCAGTATTTT
>18|TRBJ2-1|TRBD2|few|TRBV6-2/TRBV6-3
CASRRLRLAGLYYNEQFF
TGTGCCAGCAGACGCCTGAGACTAGCGGGACTCTACTACAATGAGCAGTTCTTC
>18|TRBJ1-1|NA|few|TRBV6-2/TRBV6-3
CASSQRTWIGTQNTEAFF
TGTGCCAGCAGCCAAAGGACCTGGATAGGGACACAGAACACTGAAGCTTTCTTT
>10|TRBJ2-7|NA|few|TRBV20-1
CSARGGKQYF
TGCAGTGCTAGAGGGGGGAAGCAGTACTTC
>14|TRBJ2-1|NA|NA|TRBV20-1
CSASVRTEYNEQFF
TGCAGTGCTAGTGTCCGGACTGAGTACAATGAGCAGTTCTTC
>17|TRBJ2-1|TRBD2|NA|TRBV6-1
CASSLSPGLELYNEPFF
TGTGCCAGCAGTCTCTCCCCGGGACTAGAGCTCTACAATGAGCCGTTCTTC
>13|TRBJ1-1|NA|many|TRBV10-3
CAITEGGNTEAFF
TGTGCCATCACCGAAGGTGGGAACACTGAAGCTTTCTTT
>13|TRBJ1-5|NA|few|TRBV20-1
CSGNRGGNQPQHF
TGCAGCGGGAACCGGGGGGGCAATCAGCCCCAGCATTTT
>12|TRBJ2-1|NA|few|TRBV28
CASSSDFNEQFF
TGTGCCAGCAGTTCCGATTTCAATGAGCAGTTCTTC
>13|TRBJ2-2|TRBD2|few|TRBV7-9
CASSLIAGGELFF
TGTGCCAGCAGCCTCATAGCGGGCGGGGAGCTGTTTTTT
>14|TRBJ2-1|NA|few|TRBV6-1
CASRSGPPNNEQFF
TGTGCCAGCCGTAGCGGTCCCCCTAACAATGAGCAGTTCTTC
>16|TRBJ2-1|NA|many|TRBV4-2
CASSQDVGSSYNEQFF
TGTGCCAGCAGCCAAGATGTCGGGAGTTCCTACAATGAGCAGTTCTTC
>18|TRBJ2-5|NA|NA|TRBV6-5
CASSYGNLWGSDQETQYF
TGTGCCAGCAGTTACGGTAATCTATGGGGGTCGGACCAAGAGACCCAGTACTTC
>15|TRBJ2-4|TRBD1|many|TRBV29-1
CSVRQGPFSKNIQYF
TGCAGCGTCCGACAGGGGCCGTTTAGCAAAAACATTCAGTACTTC
>13|TRBJ2-7|NA|NA|TRBV30
CAWSLRSDYEQYF
TGTGCCTGGAGTCTGCGGTCTGACTACGAGCAGTACTTC
>13|TRBJ2-5|NA|many|TRBV20-1
CSAGIVGAETQYF
TGCAGTGCTGGGATAGTAGGTGCAGAGACCCAGTACTTC
>13|TRBJ2-1|NA|NA|TRBV20-1
CSARDYTFNEQFF
TGCAGTGCTAGAGATTACACCTTCAATGAGCAGTTCTTC
>12|TRBJ1-2|NA|few|TRBV29-1
CSVELDLYGYTF
TGCAGCGTTGAACTAGACCTCTACGGCTACACCTTC
>18|TRBJ1-2|NA|few|TRBV5-1
CASSSQPFPGAGNYGYTF
TGCGCCAGCAGCTCCCAACCTTTCCCGGGAGCGGGAAACTATGGCTACACCTTC
>13|TRBJ2-7|NA|many|TRBV28
CASTFGPTYEQYF
TGTGCCAGCACCTTCGGCCCTACCTACGAGCAGTACTTC
>16|TRBJ2-2|TRBD2|NA|TRBV12-3/TRBV12-4
CASSLRLAGDPGELFF
TGTGCCAGCAGTTTAAGACTAGCGGGAGACCCCGGGGAGCTGTTTTTT
>14|TRBJ2-5|TRBD2|NA|TRBV6-5
CASSYGLAQETQYF
TGTGCCAGCAGTTACGGACTAGCCCAAGAGACCCAGTACTTC
>13|TRBJ2-5|NA|few|TRBV20-1
CSARGTHEETQYF
TGCAGTGCTCGGGGGACCCACGAGGAGACCCAGTACTTC